These 29 T cell receptor beta chains were sequenced from one sample in a study of T cell repertoires in cytomegalovirus infection. TCRdb used MiXCR to reprocess the reads, holding one entry per CDR3 protein. The sample has about 490,000 distinct CDR3 sequences, roughly 12% seen once. The sequenced sample consisted of PBMCs. These receptors originate from a human donor in good health (CMV status not recorded). Some clones in this sample may be carry-over from other donors' samples.

The chain joins TRBV19 to TRBJ2-5, with D possibly being TRBD2 (5 bases). The CDR3 covers 15 residues. CDR1 is LNHDA, CDR2 SQIVND, per germline (reference sequence). The V end was cut by 4 bases, the J end by 0 bases, with 12 bases between. The CDR3 region has the DNA TGTGCCAGTAGTACCGCAGGACTGTACCAAGAGACCCAGTACTTC. Translating gives CASSTAGLYQETQYF.

The CDR3 protein is CASSRKGGQPQHF. The DNA of the CDR3 is TGTGCCAGCTCAAGGAAAGGGGGTCAGCCCCAGCATTTT. The gene calls are TRBV10-3 and TRBJ1-5, with a possible D match to TRBD1 (6 bases). V was clipped by 10 bases and J by 6 bases, with 16 bases between them. This CDR3 has 13 amino acids. Germline lookup yields CDR1 ENHRY and CDR2 SYGVKD.

Ten or more counts support this clonotype. The CDR3 DNA follows: TGCAGTCAACAGGGAATCGACACTGAAGCTTTCTTT. As protein: CSQQGIDTEAFF. The chain couples TRBV20-1 to TRBJ1-1, with D perhaps TRBD1 (6 bases). This CDR3 spans 12 amino acids. Germline V gene lookup returns CDR1 DFQATT and CDR2 SNEGSKA (reference sequence). Trimming stripped 8 bases from V and 3 bases from J, with 13 bases between.

The chain uses TRBV27 and TRBJ2-1; TRBD1 aligns across 7 bases. Germline V gene sequence: CDR1 MNHEY, CDR2 SMNVEV (reference sequence). Germline trimming cut 5 bases from V and 3 bases from J; bases unmatched to any gene: 7. This CDR3 is built from 15 residues. The CDR3: CASSPTRQGYNEQFF. CDR3 DNA sequence: TGTGCCAGCAGTCCCACCCGACAGGGCTACAATGAGCAGTTCTTC.

In this sample, this clonotype turned up many times. This rearrangement joins TRBV6-1 to TRBJ2-5, with D perhaps matching TRBD1 (8 bases). The V and J ends lost 5 bases and 4 bases respectively, with 23 bases between them. This CDR3 is 17 amino acids long. Germline lookup yields CDR1 MNHNS and CDR2 SASEGT. CDR3 residues: CASSLDREGGPGETQYF. The CDR3, as DNA: TGTGCCAGCAGTTTGGACAGGGAGGGAGGGCCTGGAGAGACCCAGTACTTC.

This clonotype was counted many times. The chain links TRBV10-3 to TRBJ1-1; D is ambiguous. V gave up 4 bases and J gave up 0 bases, with 21 bases separating them. This CDR3 is built from 18 residues. The germline V gene has CDR1 ENHRY and CDR2 SYGVKD. The CDR3 spells CAISALTGSHSMNTEAFF. DNA of the CDR3: TGTGCCATCAGTGCCCTCACCGGGTCCCACAGCATGAACACTGAAGCTTTCTTT.

This chain links TRBV27 with TRBJ2-3, with 12 bases fitting TRBD1. The V gene end was trimmed by 2 bases and the J gene end by 4 bases; junction bases not matched to a gene: 16. The CDR3 has 20 amino acids. CDR1 and CDR2 (germline): MNHEY, SMNVEV (reference sequence). CDR3 region: CASSLDSPGTGGKTADTQYF. For the CDR3, the DNA is TGTGCCAGCAGTTTAGATAGTCCGGGGACAGGGGGCAAGACAGCAGATACGCAGTATTTT.

This clonotype occurred a few times. This sequence joins TRBV5-1 and TRBJ1-3, with 8 bases aligning to TRBD1. The CDR3 contains 16 residues. After removal of 3 bases from V and 4 bases from J, the junction contained 9 bases not matched to a gene. Germline CDR1 SGHRS, CDR2 YFSETQ. CDR3 amino acids: CASSWGTGEAGNTIYF. The DNA for the CDR3 is TGCGCCAGCAGCTGGGGGACAGGTGAAGCCGGAAACACCATATATTTT.

At least ten counts were recorded for this clonotype. This rearrangement joins TRBV12-3 or TRBV12-4 to TRBJ1-6, with 7 positions matching TRBD1. Losses at the gene ends were 6 bases for V and 9 bases for J; bases not matched to a gene: 8. This CDR3 region has 14 residues. For the CDR3, the DNA is TGTGCCAGCAGGACGGGACAGTCGGGTTCACCCCTCCACTTT. It encodes CASRTGQSGSPLHF.

This clonotype has only a few counts. The chain is built from TRBV15 and TRBJ1-4; tentatively, D is TRBD1 (6 bases). Germline CDR1 LNHNV, CDR2 YYDKDF (reference sequence). Trimming stripped 1 base from V and 3 bases from J, with 9 bases between. CDR3 length: 15 residues. DNA for the CDR3: TGTGCCACCAGCAGAGCTGGGGGCCCTAATGAAAAACTGTTTTTT. Protein product: CATSRAGGPNEKLFF.

This clonotype was detected only a few times. CDR3 nucleotide sequence: TGCAGTGCTAGAACCTTAGAGGGTGAGACCCAGTACTTC. The encoded protein is CSARTLEGETQYF. This chain uses TRBV20-1 with TRBJ2-5, with D maybe TRBD2 (5 bases). The V gene's germline CDR1 is DFQATT and CDR2 SNEGSKA (reference sequence). Trimming pared 2 bases from V and 5 bases from J, leaving 12 bases between. This CDR3 comprises 13 residues.

This chain joins TRBV20-1 and TRBJ1-1; unclear D gene. Germline V gene sequence: CDR1 DFQATT, CDR2 SNEGSKA (reference sequence). Trimming stripped 3 bases from V and 3 bases from J, with 11 bases between. The CDR3 is 13 amino acids. Here the CDR3 DNA reads TGCAGTGCTAGCGGGCAGGAAGACACTGAAGCTTTCTTT. This sequence encodes CSASGQEDTEAFF.

The chain uses TRBV28 and TRBJ2-7; D assignment may be TRBD1 or TRBD2 (5 bases each). The ends were cut back, 5 bases at V and 5 bases at J, with 19 bases in the middle. This CDR3 is 15 amino acids long. CDR1 and CDR2 (germline): MDHEN, SYDVKM. CDR3 sequence: CASSLLRGVENEQYF. CDR3 bases: TGTGCCAGCAGTCTCTTACGAGGGGTGGAGAACGAGCAGTACTTC.

This clonotype was seen repeatedly, ten times or more. The chain combines TRBV11-2 with TRBJ2-1; 8 positions match TRBD2. Germline-derived CDR1 and CDR2 are SGHAT and FQNNGV. Losses at the gene ends were 4 bases for V and 9 bases for J; bases not matched to a gene: 11. The CDR3 runs to 15 residues. Here the CDR3 DNA reads TGTGCCAGCAGCTCTCCCCAGCGGGAGTGGTTTGAGCAGTTCTTC. This encodes CASSSPQREWFEQFF.

This clonotype has at least ten counts. The chain recombines TRBV7-6 with TRBJ2-1; 8 bases map to TRBD1. The CDR3 runs 16 residues. With V trimmed by 5 bases and J by 5 bases, 11 bases remained unmatched. Germline V gene sequence: CDR1 SGHVS, CDR2 FNYEAQ. The CDR3 here is CASSNRGIGSHNEQFF. The DNA for the CDR3 is TGTGCCAGCAGCAACAGGGGGATTGGCTCTCACAATGAGCAGTTCTTC.

This clonotype was found a few times. The chain is built from TRBV12-3 or TRBV12-4 and TRBJ2-3, with D unclear. The V end lost 1 base, the J end lost 3 bases, and 8 bases lay between the germline ends. The CDR3 is 14 residues long. The CDR3 here is CASSLVGITDTQYF. As DNA, the CDR3 is TGTGCCAGCAGTTTAGTTGGAATTACAGATACGCAGTATTTT.

This clonotype has only a few counts. The rearrangement joins TRBV20-1 to TRBJ2-1; maybe TRBD1 (6 bases). Trimming pared 5 bases from V and 6 bases from J, leaving 23 bases between. Germline V gene data show CDR1 as DFQATT and CDR2 as SNEGSKA (reference sequence). This CDR3 has 16 residues. DNA for the CDR3: TGCAGTGCTCGAAGGGGGATCGGTAGGTCCCGCAATGAGCAGTTCTTC. It codes for CSARRGIGRSRNEQFF.

In its sample, this clonotype was seen many times. The V call is TRBV6-1, the J call TRBJ2-1, with 7 positions matching TRBD1. This CDR3 has 15 amino acids. The V gene end was trimmed by 2 bases and the J gene end by 5 bases; junction bases not matched to a gene: 6. The V gene's germline CDR1 is MNHNS and CDR2 SASEGT. DNA of the CDR3: TGTGCCAGCAGTGAACGGAACAGGGGAAACAATGAGCAGTTCTTC. The encoded protein is CASSERNRGNNEQFF.

Only a few counts were recorded for this clonotype. The junction departs from germline at one end; a sequencing error may be responsible. Here the CDR3 reads CSARDPQGDPYEQYF. CDR3 in DNA: TGCAGTGCTAGAGATCCCCAGGGGGACCCCTATGAGCAGTACTTC. J is TRBJ2-7 and V is TRBV20-1, with 7 bases aligning to TRBD1. The CDR3 covers 15 residues. Looked up from germline, CDR1 is DFQATT and CDR2 is SNEGSKA (reference sequence).

This clonotype has at least ten counts. The chain joins TRBV20-1 to TRBJ2-5; no clear D. The CDR3 totals 13 residues. Germline V gives CDR1 DFQATT, CDR2 SNEGSKA (reference sequence). Deletions cut 3 bases from V and 6 bases from J, with 14 bases between. The chain's CDR3 is CSARPTAPKTQYF. The CDR3 DNA reads as TGCAGTGCTAGGCCGACGGCCCCGAAGACCCAGTACTTC.

In its sample, this clonotype was seen many times. CDR3 in DNA: TGTGCCAGTAGGACTAGCGGCTTAGGGGAGCAGTACTTC. As protein: CASRTSGLGEQYF. The V gene is TRBV6-6, the J gene TRBJ2-7; TRBD2 matches at 10 bases. Trimming removed 9 bases from V and 7 bases from J; junction bases left unmatched: 9. The CDR3 runs to 13 residues. Germline values: CDR1 MNHNY, CDR2 SVGAGI (reference sequence).

This clonotype came up many times. This chain uses TRBV6-1 with TRBJ1-2, with D perhaps matching TRBD1 (5 bases). V lost 1 base, J lost 4 bases, and 22 bases lay in between. The CDR3 is made up of 18 amino acids. CDR1 MNHNS and CDR2 SASEGT come from the germline V gene. As DNA, the CDR3 is TGTGCCAGCAGTGAAGAAGTGCAGGGAGGTTTGCGGGGCTATGGCTACACCTTC. Amino acid sequence: CASSEEVQGGLRGYGYTF.

This clonotype was recorded a few times. The CDR3 loop reads CATSIISGNTIYF. CDR3 nucleotides: TGTGCCACCAGCATTATCAGTGGAAACACCATATATTTT. The J gene is TRBJ1-3, the V gene TRBV15; no clear D gene. With 4 bases removed from V and 3 bases from J, the gap between germline ends came to 7 bases. The CDR3 extends over 13 amino acids. CDR1 and CDR2 from the germline V gene are LNHNV and YYDKDF (reference sequence).

The table lists this clonotype with a few counts. The chain has TRBV14 and TRBJ2-7; 15 bases map to TRBD2. With 4 bases clipped from V and 3 bases from J, the junction kept 4 bases outside the gene matches. This CDR3 has 16 residues. The germline gives CDR1 SGHDN, CDR2 FVKESK. In DNA form, the CDR3 reads TGTGCCAGCAGCCTCCGGACTAGCGGGAGGGTCTACGAGCAGTACTTC. Translated: CASSLRTSGRVYEQYF.

This clonotype was seen ten or more times. The genes are TRBV23-1 and TRBJ2-7; 7 bases agree with TRBD1. TRBV23-1 is assigned to the ORF class and has an uncertain function. V gave up 6 bases and J gave up 7 bases; unmatched junction bases: 9. There are 13 residues in the CDR3. Here the CDR3 DNA reads TGCGCCAGCAGATACCCGACAGGGTATGAGCAGTACTTC. Amino acid sequence: CASRYPTGYEQYF.

In its sample, this clonotype was seen many times. The V and J genes are TRBV7-2 and TRBJ2-3; 9 nucleotides line up with TRBD2. Germline V CDR1 and CDR2: SGHTA, FQGNSA. The junction had 4 bases not matched to a gene; V was cut back by 2 bases and J by 4 bases. The CDR3 is 15 residues long. This chain's CDR3 is CASSLQGGRADTQYF. The CDR3 nucleotides read TGTGCCAGCAGCTTACAAGGCGGGAGGGCAGATACGCAGTATTTT.

The chain couples TRBV7-9 to TRBJ1-4; 8 bases align to TRBD1. The CDR3 length is 14 residues. J was trimmed by 5 bases and V by 5 bases; bases with no gene match: 4. Germline V lookup: CDR1 SEHNR, CDR2 FQNEAQ (reference sequence). This CDR3 is CASSQGQVNEKLFF. The CDR3 bases are TGTGCCAGCAGCCAGGGACAGGTGAATGAAAAACTGTTTTTT. The full variable domain, in which reference TRBV7-9 and TRBJ1-4 provide the parts outside the CDR3, is DTGVSQNPRHKITKRGQNVTFRCDPISEHNRLYWYRQTLGQGPEFLTYFQNEAQLEKSRLLSDRFSAERPKGSFSTLEIQRTEQGDSAMYLCASSQGQVNEKLFFGSGTQLSVL.

Regarding this clonotype: One end of the junction fails to match germline, which may point to a read error. J is TRBJ2-2 and V is TRBV20-1; tentative D call: TRBD2 (7 bases). CDR1 is DFQATT, CDR2 SNEGSKA, per germline (reference sequence). The CDR3 consists of 14 residues. In DNA, the CDR3 is TGCAGTGCTAAGGGGGGGCTGAACACCGGGAAGCTGTTTTTT. Its protein is CSAKGGLNTGKLFF.

The chain employs TRBV3-1 and TRBJ2-7, with 9 nucleotides matching TRBD2. Germline loops: CDR1 LGHDT, CDR2 YNNKEL (reference sequence). The CDR3 is made up of 17 amino acids. Germline trimming cut 0 bases from V and 0 bases from J; bases unmatched to any gene: 6. The CDR3 bases are TGTGCCAGCAGCCAAGATAGGCTAGCGGGATCCTCCTACGAGCAGTACTTC. It yields the protein CASSQDRLAGSSYEQYF.